A single sample gave rise to the 18 T cell receptor beta chains below, sequenced in a study of T cell responses to AZD1222 COVID-19 vaccine. Some clones are missing from TCRdb's copy, which holds only in-frame ones; the method was immunoSEQ multiplex PCR. The sample includes 95,000 to 150,000 clones, 80% to 90% of them seen just once. This sample comprised peripheral blood, obtained on day 0 of MenACWY control vaccination. The receptors stem from an adult in good health.

The gene calls are TRBV5-4 and TRBJ2-3; D gene uncertain. V lost 4 bases and J 0 bases, leaving 9 bases between the germline ends. CDR1 is SGHNT and CDR2 is YYREEE in the germline V gene (reference sequence). This CDR3 has 14 amino acids. The CDR3 reads CASSPLKSTDTQYF. The CDR3 nucleotides read TGTGCCAGCAGCCCCCTGAAGAGCACAGATACGCAGTATTTT.

The chain couples TRBV6-5 to TRBJ1-4; no clear D. The V end lost 6 bases, the J end lost 3 bases, and 11 bases lay between the germline ends. CDR3 size: 14 residues. Germline CDR1 reads MNHEY; CDR2 reads SVGAGI. This CDR3 reads CASRVTWANEKLFF. In DNA form, the CDR3 reads TGTGCCAGCAGGGTGACCTGGGCTAATGAAAAACTGTTTTTT.

This clone was counted between two and nine times. CDR3 DNA: TGTGCCAGCAGCTACCTACTACGGGAGGGCCTCGGTGAGCAGTTCTTC. This gives the protein CASSYLLREGLGEQFF. The chain links TRBV7-3 to TRBJ2-1; 8 bases are a match to TRBD2. Losses at the gene ends were 4 bases for V and 9 bases for J; bases not matched to a gene: 14. Germline CDR1 reads SGHTA; CDR2 reads FQGTGA. The CDR3 spans 16 residues.

This clone was counted a single time. The chain uses TRBV6-6 and TRBJ2-2; TRBD2 might be the D (5 bases). The CDR3 extends over 14 amino acids. With 6 bases removed from V and 2 bases from J, the gap between germline ends came to 10 bases. Germline V lookup: CDR1 MNHNY, CDR2 SVGAGI (reference sequence). CDR3 in amino acids: CASRESGNTGELFF. CDR3 DNA: TGTGCCAGCAGGGAAAGCGGAAACACCGGGGAGCTGTTTTTT.

The genes are TRBV6-4 and TRBJ2-3, with 10 bases aligning to TRBD2. Germline V CDR1 and CDR2: MRHNA, SNTAGT. J gave up 1 base and V 5 bases, and 3 bases lay outside the gene matches. The CDR3 covers 15 residues. CDR3 residues: CASSLAGDGTDTQYF. DNA for the CDR3: TGTGCCAGCAGTCTAGCGGGAGATGGCACAGATACGCAGTATTTT.

The chain carries TRBV6-5 and TRBJ2-7; 11 bases match TRBD1. The CDR3 runs to 14 residues. With 5 bases clipped from V and 3 bases from J, the junction kept 3 bases outside the gene matches. The germline V gene has CDR1 MNHEY and CDR2 SVGAGI. CDR3 amino acids: CASSRGTGGYEQYF. The CDR3 nucleotides are TGTGCCAGCAGTAGAGGGACAGGGGGCTACGAGCAGTACTTC.

The V and J genes are TRBV7-7 and TRBJ2-1; 12 nucleotides line up with TRBD2. V dropped 5 bases and J dropped 7; count of bases not matched to a gene: 9. Germline V gene data show CDR1 as SSHAT and CDR2 as FNYEAQ (reference sequence). The CDR3 spans 16 residues. As DNA, the CDR3 is TGTGCCAGCAGCCCTCTAGCGGGAGGGCCTGATAATGAGCAGTTCTTC. Protein sequence: CASSPLAGGPDNEQFF. The entire variable domain, with the rest obtained from reference TRBV7-7 and TRBJ2-1, is as follows: GAGVSQSPRYKVTKRGQDVTLRCDPISSHATLYWYQQALGQGPEFLTYFNYEAQPDKSGLPSDRFSAERPEGSISTLTIQRTEQRDSAMYRCASSPLAGGPDNEQFFGPGTRLTVL.

The rearrangement joins TRBV4-1 to TRBJ1-2, with D maybe TRBD1 (5 bases). The CDR3 consists of 16 residues. CDR1 is MGHRA, CDR2 YSYEKL, per germline. The ends were cut back, 1 base at V and 6 bases at J, with 18 bases in the middle. The CDR3 is CASSQGSFGLGDGYTF. As DNA, the CDR3 is TGCGCCAGCAGCCAAGGATCCTTTGGACTGGGGGATGGCTACACCTTC.

The DNA of the CDR3 is TGTGCCAGTAGTATCCCCGCCTGGAACACTGAAGCTTTCTTT. Amino acid sequence: CASSIPAWNTEAFF. The chain links TRBV19 to TRBJ1-1; D unclear. Germline lookup yields CDR1 LNHDA and CDR2 SQIVND (reference sequence). V lost 3 bases and J 1 base, leaving 9 bases between the germline ends. The CDR3 totals 14 residues.

This chain connects TRBV11-3 to TRBJ2-5; D unresolved. With 8 bases removed from V and 7 bases from J, the gap between germline ends came to 17 bases. Germline V CDR1 and CDR2: SGHNT, YENEEA. CDR3 size: 13 residues. The CDR3 sequence: CASASLRAGTQYF. In nucleotides, the CDR3 is TGTGCCAGCGCCTCTCTACGGGCCGGGACCCAGTACTTC. Combining the CDR3 with reference TRBV11-3 and TRBJ2-5 gives the whole variable domain EAGVVQSPRYKIIEKKQPVAFWCNPISGHNTLYWYLQNLGQGPELLIRYENEEAVDDSQLPKDRFSAERLKGVDSTLKIQPAELGDSAVYLCASASLRAGTQYFGPGTRLLVL.

The chain has TRBV29-1 and TRBJ1-2, with D perhaps matching TRBD1 (5 bases). V lost 0 bases to trimming and J lost 0 bases, with 17 bases between them. The CDR3 is 17 residues long. Germline V CDR1 and CDR2: SQVTM, ANQGSEA. CDR3 sequence reads: CSVEELKGKSSNYGYTF. CDR3 bases: TGCAGCGTTGAAGAATTAAAGGGGAAGAGCTCTAACTATGGCTACACCTTC.

This chain uses TRBV5-5 with TRBJ1-4, with 7 bases fitting TRBD1. This CDR3 is 11 amino acids long. Per the germline V gene, CDR1 is SGHKS and CDR2 is YYEKEE (reference sequence). V gave up 2 bases and J gave up 12 bases; unmatched junction bases: 1. In DNA, the CDR3 is TGTGCCAGCAGCTTACAGGGGCAACTGTTTTTT. Residues: CASSLQGQLFF. The entire variable domain, with the rest obtained from reference TRBV5-5 and TRBJ1-4, is as follows: DAGVTQSPTHLIKTRGQQVTLRCSPISGHKSVSWYQQVLGQGPQFIFQYYEKEERGRGNFPDRFSARQFPNYSSELNVNALLLGDSALYLCASSLQGQLFFGSGTQLSVL.

The genes are TRBV12-3 or TRBV12-4 and TRBJ1-5; D gene uncertain. This CDR3 contains 13 residues. Trimming cost V 0 bases and J 3 bases, with 3 bases left between them. The CDR3 bases are TGTGCCAGCAGTTTAGCGCTCAATCAGCCCCAGCATTTT. Its protein is CASSLALNQPQHF.

The rearrangement uses TRBV27 and TRBJ2-7; TRBD1 might be the D (5 bases). CDR1 is MNHEY, CDR2 SMNVEV, per germline (reference sequence). This CDR3 region has 14 residues. Trimming removed 3 bases at V and 2 bases at J, with 11 bases between. The DNA for the CDR3 is TGTGCCAGCAGTTTCAGGACACCAACCTACGAGCAGTACTTC. This sequence encodes CASSFRTPTYEQYF.

This chain's CDR3 is CASSQEGPMSSYNEQFF. The CDR3 DNA follows: TGTGCCAGCAGCCAAGAGGGCCCCATGAGCTCCTACAATGAGCAGTTCTTC. This chain links TRBV4-2 with TRBJ2-1; unclear D gene. CDR1 is LGHNA, CDR2 YNFKEQ, per germline. The V gene lost 0 bases and the J gene lost 0 bases, with 12 bases spanning the gap. The CDR3 runs 17 residues.

The chain has TRBV20-1 and TRBJ1-5; D is possibly TRBD1 (6 bases). Germline loops: CDR1 DFQATT, CDR2 SNEGSKA (reference sequence). The CDR3 covers 13 residues. Deletions cut 3 bases from V and 5 bases from J, with 11 bases between. The chain's CDR3 is CSASDRPDQPQHF. The CDR3 DNA follows: TGCAGTGCTAGTGACAGGCCCGATCAGCCCCAGCATTTT.

This clone was seen a handful of times. The chain is built from TRBV19 and TRBJ1-1; no firm D call. V was cut by 3 bases and J by 1 base, with 9 bases left in between. This CDR3 region has 14 residues. The germline CDR1 and CDR2 sequences are LNHDA and SQIVND (reference sequence). The DNA for the CDR3 is TGTGCCAGTAGTATTACCGTGGGGAACACTGAAGCTTTCTTT. It codes for CASSITVGNTEAFF.

The V gene is TRBV6-5, the J gene TRBJ1-2, with no clear D. Germline V gene data show CDR1 as MNHEY and CDR2 as SVGAGI. This CDR3 spans 13 amino acids. Trimming removed 0 bases at V and 5 bases at J, with 7 bases between. In DNA form, the CDR3 reads TGTGCCAGCAGTTACTCGATCCAATATGGCTACACCTTC. Its protein is CASSYSIQYGYTF.